This T cell receptor (beta chain) was documented in a study of shared clonotypes between healthy human individuals. Findings and limits, study-wide: Limited genetic and exposure-history diversity came from having few donors.

Healthy HIV-negative adults without recent acute infections or vaccinations served as donors. Negatively enriched CD4+ T cells were divided by CD45RA into naive and memory. The CDR3 sequence is 14 residues long. The V end lost 3 bases, the J end lost 1 base, and 7 bases lay between the germline ends. CDR1 is MNHEY, CDR2 SVGAGI, per germline. Profiled with immunoSEQ multiplex PCR; TCRdb holds only in-frame clones, not every one. The sample contains under 1,100,000 clones, about 70% of which appear only once. About this clone: Its specificity is not known. This specimen includes other DNA sequences encoding the same CDR3.

The clonotype comes from a man aged 18 to 30 in good health. The J gene is TRBJ1-5, the V gene TRBV6-5; no clear D gene. Sequencing was performed on memory CD4+ T cells sorted from blood. The subset: CD45RA-negative fraction. The CDR3 is CASSYGRSNQPQHF. Here the CDR3 DNA reads TGTGCCAGCAGTTATGGGCGCAGCAATCAGCCCCAGCATTTT.